What follows is one T cell receptor beta chain and its context. In this sample, this clonotype turned up many times. It has no known antigen specificity. Base qualities are missing; no much larger clone stands one base away. A patient counted as having stable Graves' hyperthyroidism if no progression to ophthalmopathy occurred over 18 months of follow-up. Hyperthyroidism patients were newly diagnosed, with disease duration under 2 months, and aged 18 to 65 years. Exclusion was applied to patients with uncontrolled infections, other autoimmune diseases, pregnancy or lactation. Diagnoses were established on the basis of clinical symptoms, serum thyroxine and TRAb, thyroid ultrasound, and orbital computed tomography. Total RNA was extracted using Trizol reagent, and RNA quality was assessed on an Agilent 2100 Bioanalyzer. This entry belongs to a study of T cells in Graves' hyperthyroidism and ophthalmopathy (dated by TCRdb to about 2019). For the study in its entirety: A discovery cohort of about 96 patients, about 40 with Graves' ophthalmopathy and about 58 with stable Graves' hyperthyroidism, was used to find distinguishing TCR V-J signatures. According to the paper, TCR Vbeta CDR3 sequencing was carried out on 135 peripheral blood samples, which came from about 45 ophthalmopathy, under 80 hyperthyroidism and roughly 17 progressor patients. Prospective prediction of ophthalmopathy was tested in an independent validation cohort consisting of 18 to 20 hyperthyroidism patients and approximately 16 patients who later progressed to ophthalmopathy. The 100 or so discovery patients were randomly divided into training and test sets at a 7:3 ratio. The study also compared thyroid tissue and blood T-cell repertoires from about 6 Graves' hyperthyroidism patients. Following sampling, methimazole starting at 30 mg daily was given to hyperthyroidism patients, and high-dose intravenous methylprednisolone was given to ophthalmopathy patients. The investigation overall reported the following: No statistical method was used to fix the sample size in advance, and group allocation was not hidden from the investigators. In validation, progression to ophthalmopathy was predicted by the model with 70.59% sensitivity and approximately 78% specificity, a median of approximately 6.5 months before onset. Ophthalmopathy was separated from stable hyperthyroidism by a 13 V-J signature model, with approximately 85% sensitivity and about 81% specificity obtained in cross-validation and 80%/75% obtained in testing. Blood samples also contained most of the expanded thyroid clonotypes (frequency above 0.001), which suggests that blood repertoires may reflect thyroid immune responses.

Including the terminal cysteine and phenylalanine, the CDR3 comprises 13 residues. The CDR3 DNA has 39 bases and is translated from base 1. Trimming at the junction amounts to 5 bases on V and 6 bases on J, and the germline ends lie 11 bases apart. TCR beta CDR3 regions were amplified from RNA transcripts. The TCR CDR3 was subjected to a first round of RT-PCR using the HTBI primer set and the Qiagen OneStep RT-PCR kit. Libraries were constructed in a second round of multiplex PCR, after which size selection and purification were performed. Libraries were sequenced paired-end with 100 bp reads on an Illumina HiSeq2000. The published analysis was carried out like this. SOAPnuke was used to process the raw data, throwing out any read that contained adapters or uncalled bases, had a mean Phred below 15, or lacked an exact constant-primer or identifier match. High-quality paired reads were merged with COPE v1.2.5, and unique nucleotide sequences were defined as clonotypes. Clonotypes were aligned to IMGT TRBV, TRBD and TRBJ reference segments using MiTCR v1.1. The analysis included only V-J combinations with a frequency above 0.0001, which together covered around 99% of the repertoires. A TCS score was defined as the ratio between F50 (clonal expansion) and ExV (chaos), using BLOSUM62-based TCRdist between CDR3 peptides within each V-J. Welch's t-statistics and random forest reduced fewer than 600 V-J features to 13, which were used in a naive Bayes classifier (R e1071). Thyroid-blood repertoire similarity was quantified with the Morisita-Horn index. The public sequencing data were trimmed at Q25 with fastp and processed into clonotypes with MiXCR by TCRdb, which kept only in-frame beta chains. Every distinct CDR3 protein forms one entry, paired with its most common genes and DNA. These V and J calls are TCRdb output, not the study's own analysis. The sample profile shows 530,000 or so distinct CDR3 sequences; 35% to 55% of them were found once. The ten largest account for more than 7.5% of the sample.

The chain links TRBV12-3 or TRBV12-4 with TRBJ1-3; the D gene remains uncertain. The sample taken for sequencing was peripheral blood or thyroid tissue (not recorded which). The TCR was taken from a woman aged 18-29 years with Graves' hyperthyroidism. The CDR3 protein sequence reads: CASSLLELNTIYF. The sequenced DNA is TGTGCCAGCAGTCTGTTGGAATTAAACACCATATATTTT.